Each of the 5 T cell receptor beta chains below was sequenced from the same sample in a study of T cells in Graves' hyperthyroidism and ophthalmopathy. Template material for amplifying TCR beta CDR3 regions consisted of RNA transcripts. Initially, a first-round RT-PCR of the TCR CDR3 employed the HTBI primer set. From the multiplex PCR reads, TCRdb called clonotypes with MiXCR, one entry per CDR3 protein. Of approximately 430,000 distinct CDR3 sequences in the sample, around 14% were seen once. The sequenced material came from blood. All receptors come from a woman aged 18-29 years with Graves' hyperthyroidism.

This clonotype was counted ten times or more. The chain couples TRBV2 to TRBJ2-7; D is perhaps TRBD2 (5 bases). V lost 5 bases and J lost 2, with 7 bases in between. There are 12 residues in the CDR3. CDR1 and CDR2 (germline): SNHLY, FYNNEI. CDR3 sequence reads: CASSPRAYEQYF. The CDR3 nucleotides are TGTGCCAGCAGTCCGAGGGCCTACGAGCAGTACTTC.

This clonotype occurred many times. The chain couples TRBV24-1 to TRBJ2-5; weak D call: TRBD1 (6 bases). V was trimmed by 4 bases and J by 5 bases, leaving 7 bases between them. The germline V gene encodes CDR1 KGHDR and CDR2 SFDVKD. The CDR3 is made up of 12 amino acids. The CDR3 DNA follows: TGTGCCACCAGTGACAGGGGTGAGACCCAGTACTTC. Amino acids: CATSDRGETQYF.

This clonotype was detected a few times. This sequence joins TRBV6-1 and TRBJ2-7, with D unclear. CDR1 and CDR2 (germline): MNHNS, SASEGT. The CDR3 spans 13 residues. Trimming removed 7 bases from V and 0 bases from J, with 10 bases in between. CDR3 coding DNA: TGTGCCAGCAAAGGCAGGAACTCCTACGAGCAGTACTTC. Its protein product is CASKGRNSYEQYF.

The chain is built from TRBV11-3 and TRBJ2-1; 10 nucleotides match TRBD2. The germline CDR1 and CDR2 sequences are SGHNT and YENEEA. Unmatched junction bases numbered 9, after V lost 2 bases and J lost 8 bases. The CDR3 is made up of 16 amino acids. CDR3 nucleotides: TGTGCCAGCAGCTTACGCGGAGCTAGCGGGAGACATGAGCAGTTCTTC. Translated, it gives CASSLRGASGRHEQFF.

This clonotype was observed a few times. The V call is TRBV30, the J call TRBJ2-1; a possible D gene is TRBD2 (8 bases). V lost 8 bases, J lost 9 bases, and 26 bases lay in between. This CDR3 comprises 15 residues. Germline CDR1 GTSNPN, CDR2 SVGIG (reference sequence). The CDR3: CALGGGSGSGVEQFF. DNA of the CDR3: TGTGCCCTCGGAGGGGGCAGCGGGAGTGGTGTTGAGCAGTTCTTC.